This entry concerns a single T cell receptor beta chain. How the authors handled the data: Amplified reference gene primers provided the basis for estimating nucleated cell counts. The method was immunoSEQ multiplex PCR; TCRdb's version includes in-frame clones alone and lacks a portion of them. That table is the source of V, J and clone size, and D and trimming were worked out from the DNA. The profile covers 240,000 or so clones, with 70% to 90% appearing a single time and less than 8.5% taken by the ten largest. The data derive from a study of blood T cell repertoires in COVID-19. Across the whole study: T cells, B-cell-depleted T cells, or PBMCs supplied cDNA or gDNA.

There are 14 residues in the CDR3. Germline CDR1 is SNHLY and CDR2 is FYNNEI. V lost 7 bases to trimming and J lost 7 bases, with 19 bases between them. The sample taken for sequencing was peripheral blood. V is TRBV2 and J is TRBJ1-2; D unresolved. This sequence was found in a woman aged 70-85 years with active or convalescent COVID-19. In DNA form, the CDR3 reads TGTGCCAGCATGGAATTTGGTCGGGTCGCTGGCTACACCTTC. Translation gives CASMEFGRVAGYTF.